This T cell receptor beta chain was identified during a study of shared clonotypes between healthy human individuals. Whole-study context: The composition of the donors was two women and a few men aged 18 to 49.

CDR1 and CDR2 (germline): MGHRA, YSYEKL. CDR3 length: 14 residues. V was pared by 4 bases and J by 0 bases, with 9 bases between. Whole-study findings and limits: A handful of donors showed sharing of roughly 5% of naive CD4 clonotypes.

A note on this clone: The antigen remains unidentified.

At the deep level, the assay was run. The repertoire was sequenced with immunoSEQ multiplex PCR; TCRdb's copy has only in-frame clones and lacks some. The sample carries about 2.3 million clones, 90% to 95% recorded once. The sequence derives from a man between 18 and 29 years old in good health. Some clones in this sample may be carry-over from other donors' samples. The chain couples TRBV4-1 to TRBJ1-2, with D possibly TRBD1 on 5 matching bases. The specimen was naive CD4+ T cells from PBMCs. Regarding subset: CD45RA+ positively selected. This chain's CDR3 is CASSRDGPNYGYTF. In nucleotides, the CDR3 is TGCGCCAGCAGCCGGGACGGACCTAACTATGGCTACACCTTC.